This T cell receptor beta chain comes out of a study of cytomegalovirus exposure and HLA in healthy donors. It was with 60 Vbeta and 13 Jbeta primers that the PCR ran. Per the authors' pipeline: Around 10 million of the 75 million to 95 million unique TCR beta chains counted in a later analysis were shared. Clones were read by immunoSEQ multiplex PCR, and TCRdb kept only the in-frame ones, dropping some. The V and J calls and clone size come from that table; D and trimming were worked out from the DNA. The sample lists around 170,000 clones, 79% seen once, with approximately 0.73% in the top ten. Findings of the study overall: Analysis was carried out at a later point, and it linked a missense DCLRE1C variant to TCR beta V- and J-gene trimming. A later analysis found TCR association rates differed by HLA locus, highest for DRB1 and lowest for HLA-C. Most TCR sequences showed up rarely, but some public TCRs showed up in many donors.

Comments on this clone: Antigen unknown.

V gave up 1 base and J gave up 2 bases, with 7 bases separating them. Germline assignment: CDR1 SGHRS and CDR2 YFSETQ. The CDR3 extends over 13 amino acids. This chain connects TRBV5-1 to TRBJ2-7; D remains ambiguous. The clonotype comes from a middle-aged woman in good health and CMV-seronegative. Sequenced material: PBMCs. The CDR3 coding sequence is TGCGCCAGCAGCTTGAGTCCTACCTACGAGCAGTACTTC. It codes for CASSLSPTYEQYF.